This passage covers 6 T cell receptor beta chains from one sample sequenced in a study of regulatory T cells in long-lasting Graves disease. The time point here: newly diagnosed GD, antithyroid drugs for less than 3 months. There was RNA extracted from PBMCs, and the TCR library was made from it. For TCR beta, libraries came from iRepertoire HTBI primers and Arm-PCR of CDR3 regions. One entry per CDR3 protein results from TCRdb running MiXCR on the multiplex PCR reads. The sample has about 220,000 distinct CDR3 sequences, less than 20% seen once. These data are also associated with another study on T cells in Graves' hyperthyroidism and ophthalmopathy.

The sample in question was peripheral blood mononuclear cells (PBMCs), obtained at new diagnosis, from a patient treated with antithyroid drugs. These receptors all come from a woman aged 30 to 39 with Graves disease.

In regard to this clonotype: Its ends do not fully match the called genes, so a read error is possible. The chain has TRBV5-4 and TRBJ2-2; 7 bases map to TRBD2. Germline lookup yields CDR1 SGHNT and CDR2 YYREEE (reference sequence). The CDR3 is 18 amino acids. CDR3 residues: CTSSMGGLPWANTGELFF. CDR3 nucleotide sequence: TGTACCAGCAGCATGGGAGGGTTGCCCTGGGCGAACACCGGGGAGCTGTTTTTT.

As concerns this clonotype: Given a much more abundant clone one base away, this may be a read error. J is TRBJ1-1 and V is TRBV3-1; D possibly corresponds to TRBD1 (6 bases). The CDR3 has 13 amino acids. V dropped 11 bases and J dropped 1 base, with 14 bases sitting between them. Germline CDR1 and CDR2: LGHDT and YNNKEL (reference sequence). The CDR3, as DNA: TGTGCCGGCGGAAGGGGGGGGAACACTGAAGCTTTCTTT. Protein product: CAGGRGGNTEAFF.

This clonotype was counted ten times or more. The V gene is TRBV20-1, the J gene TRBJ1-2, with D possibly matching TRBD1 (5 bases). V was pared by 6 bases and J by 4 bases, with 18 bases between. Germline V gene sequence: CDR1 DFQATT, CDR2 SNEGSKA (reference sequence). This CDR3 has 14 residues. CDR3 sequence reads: CSAPLPGSRYGYTF. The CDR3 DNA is TGCAGTGCCCCCCTCCCAGGGTCTCGCTATGGCTACACCTTC.

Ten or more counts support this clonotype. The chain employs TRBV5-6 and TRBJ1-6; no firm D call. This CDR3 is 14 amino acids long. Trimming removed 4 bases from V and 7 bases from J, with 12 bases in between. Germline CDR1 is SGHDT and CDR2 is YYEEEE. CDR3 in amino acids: CASSAWGSNSPLHF. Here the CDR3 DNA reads TGTGCCAGCAGCGCCTGGGGATCAAATTCACCCCTCCACTTT.

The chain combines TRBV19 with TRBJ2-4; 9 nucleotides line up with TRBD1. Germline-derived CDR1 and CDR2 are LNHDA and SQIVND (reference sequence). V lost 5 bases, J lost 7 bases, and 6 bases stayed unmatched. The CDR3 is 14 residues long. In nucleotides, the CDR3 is TGTGCCAGTAGTTCACAGGGGGCGCGGAACATTCAGTACTTC. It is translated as CASSSQGARNIQYF.

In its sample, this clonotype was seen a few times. CDR3 residues: CSARGLRHYNEQFF. DNA of the CDR3: TGCAGTGCTAGAGGGTTACGGCACTACAATGAGCAGTTCTTC. The chain couples TRBV20-1 to TRBJ2-1; D is uncertain. Germline CDR1 reads DFQATT; CDR2 reads SNEGSKA (reference sequence). Deletions cut 1 base from V and 3 bases from J, with 10 bases between. The CDR3 runs 14 residues.